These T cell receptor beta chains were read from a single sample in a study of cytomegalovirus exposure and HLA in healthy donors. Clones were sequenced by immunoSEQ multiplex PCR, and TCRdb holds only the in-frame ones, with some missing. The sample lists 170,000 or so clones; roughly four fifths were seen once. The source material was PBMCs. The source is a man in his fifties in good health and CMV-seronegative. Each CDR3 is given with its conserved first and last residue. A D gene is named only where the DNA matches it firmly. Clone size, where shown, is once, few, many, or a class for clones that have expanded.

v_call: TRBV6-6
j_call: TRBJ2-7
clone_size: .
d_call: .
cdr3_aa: CASSYRRGGNTYEQYF
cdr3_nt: TGTGCCAGCAGTTACCGAAGGGGTGGGAACACCTACGAGCAGTACTTC

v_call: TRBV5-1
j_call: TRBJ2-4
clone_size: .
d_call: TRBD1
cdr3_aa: CASTLVGTGLYIQYF
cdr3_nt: TGCGCCAGCACCCTTGTAGGGACAGGGCTCTACATTCAGTACTTC

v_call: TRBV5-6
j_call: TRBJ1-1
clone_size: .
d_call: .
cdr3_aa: CASNQQGDPNTEAFF
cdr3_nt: TGTGCCAGCAACCAACAGGGCGACCCAAACACTGAAGCTTTCTTT

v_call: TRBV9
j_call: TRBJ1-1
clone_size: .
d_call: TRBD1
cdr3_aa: CASSNRDRGRDTEAFF
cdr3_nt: TGTGCCAGCAGCAACCGGGACAGGGGACGAGACACTGAAGCTTTCTTT

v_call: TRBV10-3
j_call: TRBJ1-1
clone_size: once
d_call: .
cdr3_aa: CAISEGTPGTEAFF
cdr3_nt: TGTGCCATCAGTGAAGGCACCCCGGGTACTGAAGCTTTCTTT

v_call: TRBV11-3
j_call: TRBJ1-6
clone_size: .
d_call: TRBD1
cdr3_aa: CASSLDYGTGDYNSPLHF
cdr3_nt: TGTGCCAGCAGCTTAGATTATGGGACAGGGGACTATAATTCACCCCTCCACTTT

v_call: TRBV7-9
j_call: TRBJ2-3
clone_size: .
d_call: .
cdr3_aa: CSSSLTGLGTDTQYF
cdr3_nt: TGTTCCAGCAGTCTAACAGGGCTGGGGACAGATACGCAGTATTTT

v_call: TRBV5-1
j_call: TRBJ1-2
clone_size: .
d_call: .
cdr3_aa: CASSFYGRGEGYTF
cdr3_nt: TGCGCCAGCAGCTTTTACGGCAGGGGAGAAGGCTACACCTTC

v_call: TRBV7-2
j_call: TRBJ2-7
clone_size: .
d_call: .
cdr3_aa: CASTTSGLHPEQYF
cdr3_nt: TGTGCCAGCACCACGAGCGGGCTTCACCCCGAGCAGTACTTC

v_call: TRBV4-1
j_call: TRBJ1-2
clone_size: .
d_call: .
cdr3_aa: CASSQDLTREDGYTF
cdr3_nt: TGCGCCAGCAGCCAAGATCTTACCAGGGAGGACGGCTACACCTTC

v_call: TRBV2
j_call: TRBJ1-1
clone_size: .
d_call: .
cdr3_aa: CASSEGRQGTEAFF
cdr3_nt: TGTGCCAGCAGTGAAGGTCGGCAGGGGACTGAAGCTTTCTTT

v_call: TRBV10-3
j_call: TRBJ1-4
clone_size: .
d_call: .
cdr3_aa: CAISGDSHEKLFF
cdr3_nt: TGTGCCATCAGTGGTGATAGCCATGAAAAACTGTTTTTT

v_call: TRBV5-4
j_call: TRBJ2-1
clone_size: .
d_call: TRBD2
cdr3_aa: CASSLDRRENEQFF
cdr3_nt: TGTGCCAGCAGCTTGGACAGGCGGGAGAATGAGCAGTTCTTC

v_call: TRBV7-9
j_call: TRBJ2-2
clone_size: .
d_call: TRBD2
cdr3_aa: CASSWSGGGLNTGELFF
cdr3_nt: TGTGCCAGCAGCTGGAGCGGGGGGGGATTAAACACCGGGGAGCTGTTTTTT

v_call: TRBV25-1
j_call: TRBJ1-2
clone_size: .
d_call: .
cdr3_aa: CASREDGRSNYGYTF
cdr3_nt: TGTGCCAGCAGAGAGGACGGGAGGTCTAACTATGGCTACACCTTC

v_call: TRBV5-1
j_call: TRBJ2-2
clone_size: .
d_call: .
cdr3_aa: CASSLEAGETGELFF
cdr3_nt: TGCGCCAGCAGCTTGGAGGCAGGTGAAACCGGGGAGCTGTTTTTT

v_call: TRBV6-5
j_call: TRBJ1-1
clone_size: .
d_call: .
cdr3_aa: CASSYGQAATNTEAFF
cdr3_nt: TGTGCCAGCAGTTACGGGCAGGCCGCCACGAACACTGAAGCTTTCTTT

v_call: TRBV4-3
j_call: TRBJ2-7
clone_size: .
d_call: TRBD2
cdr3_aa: CASSQASGSSYEQYF
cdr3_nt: TGCGCCAGCAGCCAAGCTAGCGGTAGCTCCTACGAGCAGTACTTC

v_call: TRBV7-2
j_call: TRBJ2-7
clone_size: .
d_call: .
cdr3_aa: CASSVGGRRSYEQYF
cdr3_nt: TGTGCCAGCAGCGTGGGGGGGCGTCGTTCCTACGAGCAGTACTTC

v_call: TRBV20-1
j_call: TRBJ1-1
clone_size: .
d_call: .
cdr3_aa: CSARDPAEAFF
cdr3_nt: TGCAGTGCTAGAGATCCGGCTGAAGCTTTCTTT

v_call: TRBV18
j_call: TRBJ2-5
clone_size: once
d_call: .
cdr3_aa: CASSPRGQETQYF
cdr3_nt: TGTGCCAGCTCACCGCGAGGACAAGAGACCCAGTACTTC

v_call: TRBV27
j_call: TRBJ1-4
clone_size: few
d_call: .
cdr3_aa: CASSSLGTTNEKLFF
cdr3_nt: TGTGCCAGCAGTTCGCTCGGGACTACGAATGAAAAACTGTTTTTT

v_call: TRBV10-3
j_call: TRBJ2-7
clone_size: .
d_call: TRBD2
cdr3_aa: CAISVGTTEQYF
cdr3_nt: TGTGCCATCAGTGTCGGGACTACCGAGCAGTACTTC

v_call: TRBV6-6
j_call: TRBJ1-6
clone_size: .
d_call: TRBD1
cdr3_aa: CASSRQGGNSPLHF
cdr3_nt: TGTGCCAGCAGCAGACAGGGCGGCAATTCACCCCTCCACTTT

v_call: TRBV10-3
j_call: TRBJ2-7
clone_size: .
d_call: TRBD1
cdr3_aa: CAISLSPGTASYEQYF
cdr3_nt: TGTGCCATCAGTTTATCCCCCGGGACAGCCTCCTACGAGCAGTACTTC

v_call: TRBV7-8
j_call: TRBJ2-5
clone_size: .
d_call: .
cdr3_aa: CASSLGAVQETQYF
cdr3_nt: TGTGCCAGCAGCCTAGGGGCAGTTCAAGAGACCCAGTACTTC

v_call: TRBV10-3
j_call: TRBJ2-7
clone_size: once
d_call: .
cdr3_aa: CAISSSEAAQTYEQYF
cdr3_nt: TGTGCCATCAGTTCCTCGGAGGCAGCCCAAACCTACGAGCAGTACTTC

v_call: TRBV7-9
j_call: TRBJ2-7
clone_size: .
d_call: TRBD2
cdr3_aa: CSSSLEGRPLAKEQYF
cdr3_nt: TGTTCCAGCAGCTTAGAGGGTAGGCCACTAGCGAAAGAGCAGTACTTC

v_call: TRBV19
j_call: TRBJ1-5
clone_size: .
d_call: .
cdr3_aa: CASSPLGRGSNQPQHF
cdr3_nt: TGTGCCAGTAGTCCGCTAGGACGGGGAAGCAATCAGCCCCAGCATTTT

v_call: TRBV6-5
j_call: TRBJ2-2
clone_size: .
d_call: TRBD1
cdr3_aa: CASSSRTGSTGELFF
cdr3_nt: TGTGCCAGCAGTTCCCGGACAGGGAGCACCGGGGAGCTGTTTTTT

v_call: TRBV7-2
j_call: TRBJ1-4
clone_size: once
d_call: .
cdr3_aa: CASSLNPDSYNEKLFF
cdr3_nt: TGTGCCAGCAGCTTAAATCCCGACAGCTACAATGAAAAACTGTTTTTT

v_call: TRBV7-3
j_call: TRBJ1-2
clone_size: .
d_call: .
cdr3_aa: CASSLFGGRDGYTF
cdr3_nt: TGTGCCAGCAGCTTATTCGGGGGGCGGGATGGCTACACCTTC

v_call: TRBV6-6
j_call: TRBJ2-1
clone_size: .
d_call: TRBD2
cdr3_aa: CASSVGGVRNEQFF
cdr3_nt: TGTGCCAGCAGTGTCGGGGGGGTCCGCAATGAGCAGTTCTTC

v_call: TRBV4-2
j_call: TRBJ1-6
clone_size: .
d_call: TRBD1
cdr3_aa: CASSQKQGADSPLHF
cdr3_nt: TGTGCCAGCAGCCAAAAACAGGGGGCGGATTCACCCCTCCACTTT

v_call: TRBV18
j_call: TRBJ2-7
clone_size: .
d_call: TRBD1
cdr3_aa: CASSPGTGRRYEQYF
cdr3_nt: TGTGCCAGCTCACCGGGGACAGGGAGGAGATACGAGCAGTACTTC

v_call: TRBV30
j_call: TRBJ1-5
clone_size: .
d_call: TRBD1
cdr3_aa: CAWSPKGTGGSNQPQHF
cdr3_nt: TGTGCCTGGAGCCCCAAGGGGACAGGGGGAAGCAATCAGCCCCAGCATTTT

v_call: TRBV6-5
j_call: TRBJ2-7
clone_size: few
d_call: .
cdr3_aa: CASSSHRGGEQYF
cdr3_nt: TGTGCCAGCAGTTCCCATAGGGGCGGCGAGCAGTACTTC

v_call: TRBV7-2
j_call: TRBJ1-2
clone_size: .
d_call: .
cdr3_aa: CASSLEGQGISGYTF
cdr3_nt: TGTGCCAGCAGCCTAGAAGGCCAGGGGATTTCTGGCTACACCTTC

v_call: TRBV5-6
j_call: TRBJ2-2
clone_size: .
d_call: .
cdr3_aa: CASSLVGVRSGELFF
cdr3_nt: TGTGCCAGCAGCTTGGTGGGAGTACGGTCCGGGGAGCTGTTTTTT

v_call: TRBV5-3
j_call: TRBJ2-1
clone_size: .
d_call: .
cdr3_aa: CARSLASGEQFF
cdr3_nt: TGTGCCAGAAGCTTGGCATCGGGTGAGCAGTTCTTC

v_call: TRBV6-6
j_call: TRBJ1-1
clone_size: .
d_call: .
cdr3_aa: CASRAVPNTEAFF
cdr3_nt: TGTGCCAGCAGGGCGGTCCCGAACACTGAAGCTTTCTTT

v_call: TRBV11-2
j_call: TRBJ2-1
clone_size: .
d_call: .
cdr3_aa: CASSLVGGPDYNEQFF
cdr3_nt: TGTGCCAGCAGCTTAGTCGGGGGTCCGGACTACAATGAGCAGTTCTTC

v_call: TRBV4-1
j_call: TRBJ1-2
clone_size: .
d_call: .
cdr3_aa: CSVHNYGYTF
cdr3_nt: TGCTCGGTGCATAACTATGGCTACACCTTC

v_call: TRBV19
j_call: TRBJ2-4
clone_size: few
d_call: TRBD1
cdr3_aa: CATTDRRGVKNIQYF
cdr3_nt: TGTGCCACCACGGACAGGCGAGGGGTCAAAAACATTCAGTACTTC

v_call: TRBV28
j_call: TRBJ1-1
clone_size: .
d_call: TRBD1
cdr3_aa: CASRSGQPNTEAFF
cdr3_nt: TGTGCCAGCAGATCGGGACAGCCGAACACTGAAGCTTTCTTT

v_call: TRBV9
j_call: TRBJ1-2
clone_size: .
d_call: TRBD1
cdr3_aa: CASSTDRGYGYTF
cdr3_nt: TGTGCCAGCAGCACGGACAGGGGCTATGGCTACACCTTC

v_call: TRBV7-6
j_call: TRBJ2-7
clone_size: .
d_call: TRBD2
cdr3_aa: CASSPGLAGVEQYF
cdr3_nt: TGTGCCAGCAGCCCAGGACTAGCGGGGGTCGAGCAGTACTTC

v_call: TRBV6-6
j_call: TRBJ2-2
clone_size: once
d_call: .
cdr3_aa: CASTTSQGTGELFF
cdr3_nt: TGTGCCAGCACGACTTCCCAGGGAACCGGGGAGCTGTTTTTT

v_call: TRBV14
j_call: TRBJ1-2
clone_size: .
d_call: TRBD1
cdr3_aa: CASSQGHRGRGYTF
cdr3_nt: TGTGCCAGCAGCCAAGGTCACAGGGGGCGAGGCTACACCTTC

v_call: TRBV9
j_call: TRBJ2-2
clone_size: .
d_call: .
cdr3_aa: CASSVGQGSIGELFF
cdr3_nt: TGTGCCAGCAGCGTAGGGCAGGGAAGTATCGGGGAGCTGTTTTTT

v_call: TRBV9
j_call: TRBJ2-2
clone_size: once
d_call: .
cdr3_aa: CASSTPQDGTNTGELFF
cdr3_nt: TGTGCCAGCAGCACACCACAGGACGGTACGAACACCGGGGAGCTGTTTTTT

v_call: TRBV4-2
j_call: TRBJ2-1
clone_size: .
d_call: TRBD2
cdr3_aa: CASSQGLAGGVGEQFF
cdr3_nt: TGTGCCAGCAGCCAAGGACTAGCGGGGGGGGTCGGTGAGCAGTTCTTC

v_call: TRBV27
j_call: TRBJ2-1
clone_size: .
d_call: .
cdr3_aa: CASSTDTFPNEQFF
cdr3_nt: TGTGCCAGCAGTACAGACACTTTCCCCAATGAGCAGTTCTTC

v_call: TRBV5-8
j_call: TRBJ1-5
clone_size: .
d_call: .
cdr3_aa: CASSPVWANQPQHF
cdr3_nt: TGTGCCAGCAGCCCAGTTTGGGCAAATCAGCCCCAGCATTTT

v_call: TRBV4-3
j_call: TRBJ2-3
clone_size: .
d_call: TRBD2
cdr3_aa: CASSQQAGGSDTQYF
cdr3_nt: TGCGCCAGCAGCCAGCAAGCGGGGGGGTCCGATACGCAGTATTTT